This TCR beta chain is from a study of blood T cell repertoires in COVID-19. Study information: Samples came from the United States, Italy and Spain, spanning acute and convalescent COVID-19. From T cells, B-cell-depleted T cells, or PBMCs came the material, which was cDNA or gDNA.

The authors' processing: Researchers report that nucleated cell counts were estimated from reference gene primer amplification. Produced via immunoSEQ multiplex PCR; TCRdb's table is partial and in-frame only. The DNA gave D and trimming, while V, J and clone size come from that table. The sample comprises under 300,000 clones, roughly 80% of which are singletons, and roughly 3.3% rests with the top ten. This CDR3 contains 16 residues. Trimming took 8 bases from V and 0 from J; bases not matched to a gene: 10. Germline V gene lookup returns CDR1 SNHLY and CDR2 FYNNEI. This clone showed up just once. The V and J genes are TRBV2 and TRBJ1-1, with 9 bases matching TRBD1. Source material: peripheral blood. The sequence came from a woman between 18 and 29 years old with acute or convalescent COVID-19. CDR3 DNA sequence: TGTGCCAGCCACAACAGGGGGCGGATCATGAACACTGAAGCTTTCTTT. It is translated as CASHNRGRIMNTEAFF.